Following are 29 T cell receptor beta chains from one sample sequenced in a study of patients and donors after allogeneic stem cell transplantation. TCRdb processed the RT-PCR reads anew with MiXCR; each CDR3 protein has one entry. The sample includes about 960,000 distinct CDR3 sequences, under 20% of them seen just once. The sample comprised blood, either unsorted or a sorted T cell fraction (not recorded which). The receptors were sampled from a human donor who was either an allogeneic HSCT recipient or a stem cell or donor lymphocyte infusion donor (not recorded which). It is not recorded whose cells these are; they may come from a transplant donor.

V usage is TRBV4-1 and J usage is TRBJ2-1; TRBD1 might be the D (6 bases). V was cut by 2 bases and J by 6 bases, with 11 bases left in between. This CDR3 has 14 residues. Germline assignment: CDR1 MGHRA and CDR2 YSYEKL. The CDR3 DNA follows: TGCGCCAGCAGCCAACCCACAGGGATCAATGAGCAGTTCTTC. Translated, it gives CASSQPTGINEQFF.

This clonotype was seen repeatedly, ten times or more. The V gene is TRBV12-3 or TRBV12-4, the J gene TRBJ1-1; D is undetermined. The CDR3 covers 11 residues. V lost 5 bases and J lost 9, with 10 bases in between. CDR3 in amino acids: CASSIGGKAFF. CDR3 DNA: TGTGCCAGCAGTATTGGAGGGAAAGCTTTCTTT.

V usage is TRBV30 and J usage is TRBJ2-1; D not resolved. Germline CDR1 and CDR2: GTSNPN and SVGIG (reference sequence). V was clipped by 3 bases and J by 0 bases, with 9 bases between them. The CDR3 is 14 amino acids. CDR3 region: CAWSHTSSYNEQFF. The CDR3 DNA reads as TGTGCCTGGAGCCACACGAGCTCCTACAATGAGCAGTTCTTC.

This clonotype was picked up one time. The chain couples TRBV12-3 or TRBV12-4 to TRBJ1-5; D uncertain. The CDR3 contains 15 residues. With 1 base removed from V and 2 bases from J, the gap between germline ends came to 9 bases. Written as DNA, the CDR3 is TGTGCCAGCAGTTTAGGAGAGTCCGGCAATCAGCCCCAGCATTTT. Protein: CASSLGESGNQPQHF.

Of note for this clonotype: Germline and junction disagree at one end, which may indicate a read error. V gene TRBV7-7 combines with J gene TRBJ2-5; the D gene could be TRBD1 or TRBD2 (5 bases each). The germline V gene has CDR1 SSHAT and CDR2 FNYEAQ (reference sequence). This CDR3 region has 15 residues. CDR3 loop: CASSLIPGPQETQYF. The CDR3 coding sequence is TGTGCTAGCAGCTTAATCCCGGGACCGCAAGAGACCCAGTACTTC.

The genes are TRBV7-6 and TRBJ2-1; D is undetermined. Trimming pared 2 bases from V and 8 bases from J, leaving 7 bases between. The CDR3 sequence is 12 residues long. Germline CDR1 SGHVS, CDR2 FNYEAQ. This chain's CDR3 is CASSLLEDEQFF. In nucleotides, the CDR3 is TGTGCCAGCAGCTTATTAGAGGATGAGCAGTTCTTC.

This chain links TRBV10-3 with TRBJ1-1; no definite D call. In germline, CDR1 is ENHRY, CDR2 SYGVKD. V dropped 6 bases and J dropped 1 base, with 12 bases sitting between them. The CDR3 contains 14 residues. The chain's CDR3 is CAIRFRSSNTEAFF. The CDR3 region has the DNA TGTGCCATCAGGTTCAGATCCTCGAACACTGAAGCTTTCTTT.

This clonotype was seen repeatedly, ten times or more. The genes are TRBV4-1 and TRBJ1-1; 7 bases are a match to TRBD1. This CDR3 has 13 residues. V lost 2 bases to trimming and J lost 11 bases; unmatched junction nucleotides: 8. In germline, CDR1 is MGHRA, CDR2 YSYEKL. For the CDR3, the DNA is TGCGCCAGCAGCCAACCCGACAGGGATGTTGCTTTCTTT. It specifies CASSQPDRDVAFF.

In this sample, this clonotype turned up a few times. The J gene is TRBJ1-2, the V gene TRBV5-6; TRBD1 matches 10 bases. The J segment lost 6 bases and the V segment lost 4 bases, leaving 9 bases of the junction unmatched. The CDR3 sequence is 15 residues long. From germline, CDR1 is SGHDT and CDR2 YYEEEE. CDR3 DNA sequence: TGTGCCAGCAGCGGAAGGACAGGGGGGTGGGATGGCTACACCTTC. This sequence encodes CASSGRTGGWDGYTF.

The chain links TRBV6-1 to TRBJ2-5; D not resolved. Germline V CDR1 and CDR2: MNHNS, SASEGT. V was cut by 7 bases and J by 4 bases, with 16 bases left in between. There are 14 residues in the CDR3. CDR3 bases: TGTGCCAGCACCAAGGACGGATTAGTAGAGACCCAGTACTTC. It yields the protein CASTKDGLVETQYF.

This clonotype was found once. V usage is TRBV5-6 and J usage is TRBJ2-2; 12 bases are shared with TRBD2. Germline V CDR1 and CDR2: SGHDT, YYEEEE. The CDR3 is made up of 16 amino acids. V lost 4 bases, J lost 4 bases, and 5 bases stayed unmatched. CDR3 sequence: CASSRRTSGATGELFF. The CDR3 DNA follows: TGTGCCAGCAGCCGCAGGACTAGCGGGGCCACCGGGGAGCTGTTTTTT.

The CDR3 nucleotides are TGTGCCAGCAGTTACTCGGGTAGTAACTATGGCTACACCTTC. Its protein product is CASSYSGSNYGYTF. The genes are TRBV6-5 and TRBJ1-2; D gene uncertain. Trimming left V 0 bases short and J 1 base short, with 6 bases between. Germline CDR1 and CDR2: MNHEY and SVGAGI. There are 14 residues in the CDR3.

This clonotype showed up just a few times. The chain joins TRBV2 to TRBJ1-1, with 10 bases matching TRBD1. This CDR3 comprises 13 residues. Germline V gives CDR1 SNHLY, CDR2 FYNNEI. V shed 7 bases and J 6 bases; nucleotides not matched to a gene: 5. This chain's CDR3 is CASNPDRGPEAFF. The CDR3 DNA reads as TGTGCCAGCAATCCCGACAGGGGGCCTGAAGCTTTCTTT.

This clonotype was counted only a few times. V is TRBV12-3 or TRBV12-4 and J is TRBJ2-6, with a possible D match to TRBD1 (5 bases). CDR3 length: 16 amino acids. Trimming removed 3 bases at V and 4 bases at J, with 13 bases between. In DNA, the CDR3 is TGTGCCAGCAGTTTCCCCCAGGGAACCGGGGCCAACGTCCTGACTTTC. Its protein product is CASSFPQGTGANVLTF.

CDR3 in amino acids: CSARANRAGYDTGELFF. For the CDR3, the DNA is TGCAGTGCTAGGGCTAACCGAGCGGGATACGACACCGGGGAGCTGTTTTTT. The chain uses TRBV20-1 and TRBJ2-2; 7 bases are shared with TRBD2. J lost 3 bases, V lost 3 bases, and 13 bases had no gene match. The CDR3 loop spans 17 amino acids. From germline, CDR1 is DFQATT and CDR2 SNEGSKA (reference sequence).

This sequence joins TRBV12-3 or TRBV12-4 and TRBJ2-7; possibly TRBD2 for D (5 bases). V was pared by 6 bases and J by 9 bases, with 21 bases between. The CDR3 is 14 residues long. CDR3 sequence (DNA): TGTGCCAGCAGAGATCGGGAAGCGAGGGTAGGGCAGTACTTC. As protein: CASRDREARVGQYF.

This clonotype was seen only a few times. The chain carries TRBV20-1 and TRBJ2-3, with unresolved D. CDR1 DFQATT and CDR2 SNEGSKA come from the germline V gene (reference sequence). The ends were cut back, 0 bases at V and 5 bases at J, with 6 bases in the middle. The CDR3 extends over 12 amino acids. The CDR3 DNA reads as TGCAGTGCTAGAGATGAACTAGATACGCAGTATTTT. It codes for CSARDELDTQYF.

V usage is TRBV10-3 and J usage is TRBJ2-7; 8 bases are shared with TRBD1. Germline values: CDR1 ENHRY, CDR2 SYGVKD. Germline trimming cut 10 bases from V and 0 bases from J; bases unmatched to any gene: 11. The CDR3 runs 15 residues. CDR3 loop: CATAPGTGVSYEQYF. The CDR3 DNA reads as TGTGCCACCGCCCCCGGGACAGGCGTCTCCTACGAGCAGTACTTC.

This clonotype was observed at least ten times. The chain uses TRBV10-3 and TRBJ2-3, with D possibly TRBD2 on 5 matching bases. The CDR3 is made up of 13 amino acids. V lost 9 bases and J 1 base, leaving 11 bases between the germline ends. In germline, CDR1 is ENHRY, CDR2 SYGVKD. The CDR3 loop is CAIKEDGTDTQYF. CDR3 nucleotides: TGTGCCATTAAGGAGGATGGCACAGATACGCAGTATTTT.

The chain employs TRBV20-1 and TRBJ1-1; D not resolved. Trimming shortened V by 6 bases and J by 6 bases, and 2 bases separated the two germline ends. The CDR3 loop spans 8 amino acids. Germline lookup yields CDR1 DFQATT and CDR2 SNEGSKA (reference sequence). CDR3 region: CSAAEAFF. The CDR3 bases are TGCAGTGCCGCTGAAGCTTTCTTT.

This clonotype showed up just a few times. The chain uses TRBV20-1 and TRBJ2-7, with D unresolved. The CDR3 spans 12 residues. Germline V gene lookup returns CDR1 DFQATT and CDR2 SNEGSKA (reference sequence). The V and J ends lost 3 bases and 3 bases respectively, with 9 bases between them. CDR3 sequence: CSASVGNYEQYF. In DNA, the CDR3 is TGCAGTGCTAGTGTCGGAAACTACGAGCAGTACTTC.

The chain recombines TRBV3-1 with TRBJ1-1, with D possibly being TRBD1 (5 bases). V was trimmed by 3 bases and J by 4 bases, leaving 9 bases between them. This CDR3 region has 13 residues. Germline CDR1 is LGHDT and CDR2 is YNNKEL (reference sequence). CDR3 sequence reads: CASSHAGVTEAFF. CDR3 coding DNA: TGTGCCAGCAGCCATGCGGGGGTCACTGAAGCTTTCTTT.

V is TRBV20-1 and J is TRBJ2-3, with TRBD1 identical over 7 bases. CDR3 length equals 14 residues. The V segment lost 3 bases and the J segment 0 bases; nucleotides outside the gene matches: 3. Germline V gene data show CDR1 as DFQATT and CDR2 as SNEGSKA (reference sequence). The CDR3 sequence is CSARGTVSTDTQYF. The DNA for the CDR3 is TGCAGTGCTAGGGGGACAGTTAGCACAGATACGCAGTATTTT.

This clonotype appeared a few times. J is TRBJ1-1 and V is TRBV28, with D possibly being TRBD1 (5 bases). The CDR3 runs to 14 residues. The germline V gene has CDR1 MDHEN and CDR2 SYDVKM. V was pared by 3 bases and J by 4 bases, with 12 bases between. The CDR3 is CASSFRRQGTEAFF. CDR3 bases: TGTGCCAGCAGTTTTCGGAGGCAGGGCACTGAAGCTTTCTTT. The whole variable domain, filled in from reference TRBV28 and TRBJ1-1, reads DVKVTQSSRYLVKRTGEKVFLECVQDMDHENMFWYRQDPGLGLRLIYFSYDVKMKEKGDIPEGYSVSREKKERFSLILESASTNQTSMYLCASSFRRQGTEAFFGQGTRLTVV.

This clonotype was observed a few times. The J gene is TRBJ1-2, the V gene TRBV7-2; unclear D gene. Germline V gene data show CDR1 as SGHTA and CDR2 as FQGNSA. This CDR3 has 15 amino acids. Trimming left V 6 bases short and J 3 bases short, with 17 bases between. CDR3: CASSPTPGLDYGYTF. DNA of the CDR3: TGTGCCAGCAGTCCCACCCCCGGATTGGACTATGGCTACACCTTC.

This clonotype was seen many times. The rearrangement joins TRBV5-1 to TRBJ1-5, with TRBD1 identical over 10 bases. With 4 bases clipped from V and 6 bases from J, the junction kept 7 bases outside the gene matches. The germline V gene has CDR1 SGHRS and CDR2 YFSETQ. CDR3 length: 15 amino acids. The CDR3 loop is CASSLGTGVGQPQHF. The CDR3 nucleotides read TGCGCCAGCAGCCTCGGGACAGGGGTCGGTCAGCCCCAGCATTTT.

In this sample, this clonotype turned up many times. The genes are TRBV9 and TRBJ1-6, with D perhaps matching TRBD1 (6 bases). Deletions cut 4 bases from V and 6 bases from J, with 14 bases between. The CDR3 length is 15 residues. Looked up from germline, CDR1 is SGDLS and CDR2 is YYNGEE. CDR3 nucleotide sequence: TGTGCCAGCAGCTCATTGGACAGTTTTAATTCACCCCTCCACTTT. Encoded protein: CASSSLDSFNSPLHF.

This sequence joins TRBV9 and TRBJ2-3; 10 bases match TRBD2. This CDR3 comprises 16 residues. In germline, CDR1 is SGDLS, CDR2 YYNGEE. After removal of 0 bases from V and 2 bases from J, the junction contained 3 bases not matched to a gene. This CDR3 is CASSVVAGGLTDTQYF. CDR3 nucleotide sequence: TGTGCCAGCAGCGTAGTAGCGGGGGGACTCACAGATACGCAGTATTTT.

This clonotype turned up a few times. The chain links TRBV6-5 to TRBJ1-2, with 9 bases matching TRBD1. The CDR3 spans 14 residues. V was clipped by 4 bases and J by 6 bases; unmatched bases: 6. Germline CDR1 MNHEY, CDR2 SVGAGI. The CDR3 nucleotides are TGTGCCAGCAGTTCCTCCGGACAGGGGAATGGCTACACCTTC. Protein: CASSSSGQGNGYTF.